This T cell receptor (beta chain) was obtained from a study of cytomegalovirus exposure and HLA in healthy donors. As for the study in general: Both the 120 or so validation repertoires and the approximately 700 first-cohort repertoires used the same platform, as reported by a later analysis.

Assay used: immunoSEQ multiplex PCR; TCRdb lists only in-frame clones, some missing. The sample yields around 150,000 clones, roughly nine tenths seen once. CDR3 length: 12 amino acids. Trimming pared 1 base from V and 4 bases from J, leaving 6 bases between. CDR1 SGHNT and CDR2 YYREEE come from the germline V gene (reference sequence). This sequence joins TRBV5-4 and TRBJ2-7, with D perhaps matching TRBD2 (5 bases). The source is a woman in her thirties in good health and CMV-seronegative. The sample was PBMCs. This CDR3 is CASSLSGYEQYF. The DNA of the CDR3 is TGTGCCAGCAGCTTGTCGGGATACGAGCAGTACTTC.